The T cell receptor (beta chain) described here comes from a study of T cell changes during pregnancy in multiple sclerosis. The trim removed 7 bases at V and 8 bases at J, leaving 14 bases unmatched. The germline gives CDR1 SQVTM, CDR2 ANQGSEA. CDR3 length: 15 residues. Here immunoSEQ multiplex PCR was the method, and the copy in TCRdb shows in-frame clones only, minus some. The sample holds roughly 51,000 clones, 92% seen once. The chain employs TRBV29-1 and TRBJ1-4, with 9 bases matching TRBD1. This TCR derives from a female donor in good health, enrolled as a control in a pregnancy study. This specimen consisted of CD4+ T cells from peripheral blood mononuclear cells, obtained after pregnancy. The CDR3, as DNA: TGCAGCGCTAGAGCTACCGGGACAGGGCGAGAAAAACTGTTTTTT. Residues: CSARATGTGREKLFF.